This T cell receptor (beta chain) originates from a study of T-cell memory formation after mild COVID-19. The wider study: Largely, TCR clusters stayed within a single donor.

TCRalpha and TCRbeta libraries used 5'RACE with constant-segment primers and UMIs. TCRdb called the 5' RACE reads again in MiXCR, with one record for every CDR3 protein. The sample carries 250,000 to 300,000 distinct CDR3 sequences, around 16% recorded once. V lost 6 bases and J lost 3, with 13 bases in between. Per germline, CDR1 DFQATT and CDR2 SNEGSKA (reference sequence). There are 13 residues in the CDR3. The clonotype originates from a young man who had mild COVID-19 (a few samples of this study predate the infection). Cell type and time point are not known. This chain joins TRBV20-1 and TRBJ2-3, with D tentatively TRBD1 (5 bases). Sequenced input: PBMCs or a T cell subset sorted from them (not recorded which). The CDR3 here is CSAAGSGTDTQYF. CDR3 bases: TGCAGTGCGGCAGGGTCAGGGACAGATACGCAGTATTTT.